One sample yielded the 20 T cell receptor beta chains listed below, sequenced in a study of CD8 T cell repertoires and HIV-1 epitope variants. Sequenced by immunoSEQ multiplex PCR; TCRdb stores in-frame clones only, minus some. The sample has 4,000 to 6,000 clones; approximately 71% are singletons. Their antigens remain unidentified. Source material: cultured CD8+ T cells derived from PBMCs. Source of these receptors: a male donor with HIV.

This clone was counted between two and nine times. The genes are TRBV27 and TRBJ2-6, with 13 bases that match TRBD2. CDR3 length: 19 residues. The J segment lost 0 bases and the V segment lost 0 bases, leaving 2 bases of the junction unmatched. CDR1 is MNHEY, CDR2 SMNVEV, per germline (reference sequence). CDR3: CASSLSGTSGVSGANVLTF. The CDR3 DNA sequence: TGTGCCAGCAGTTTATCAGGGACTAGCGGGGTCTCTGGGGCCAACGTCCTGACTTTC.

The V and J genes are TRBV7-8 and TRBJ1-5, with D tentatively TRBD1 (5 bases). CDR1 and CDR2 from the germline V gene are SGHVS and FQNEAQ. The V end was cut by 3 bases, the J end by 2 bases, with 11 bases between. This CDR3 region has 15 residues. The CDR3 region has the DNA TGTGCCAGCAGCTTCGGGCAGGGAGGCAATCAGCCCCAGCATTTT. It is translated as CASSFGQGGNQPQHF.

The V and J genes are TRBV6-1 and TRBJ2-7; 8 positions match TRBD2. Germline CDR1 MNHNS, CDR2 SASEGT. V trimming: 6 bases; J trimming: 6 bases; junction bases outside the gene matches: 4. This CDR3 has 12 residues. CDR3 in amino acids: CASSPGGGEQYF. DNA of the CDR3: TGTGCCAGCAGCCCGGGGGGGGGCGAGCAGTACTTC.

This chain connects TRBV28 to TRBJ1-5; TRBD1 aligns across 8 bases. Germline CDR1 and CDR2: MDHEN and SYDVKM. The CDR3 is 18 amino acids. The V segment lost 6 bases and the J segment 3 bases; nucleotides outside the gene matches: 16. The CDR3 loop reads CASSSTVTWTGFNQPQHF. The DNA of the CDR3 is TGTGCCAGCAGCTCCACCGTCACGTGGACAGGGTTCAATCAGCCCCAGCATTTT.

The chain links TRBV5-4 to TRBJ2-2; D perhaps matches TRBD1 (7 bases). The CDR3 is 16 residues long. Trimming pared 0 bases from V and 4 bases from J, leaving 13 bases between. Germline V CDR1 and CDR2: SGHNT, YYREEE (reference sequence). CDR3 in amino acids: CASSLARRGRTGELFF. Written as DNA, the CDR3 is TGTGCCAGCAGCTTGGCACGGAGGGGGCGCACCGGGGAGCTGTTTTTT.

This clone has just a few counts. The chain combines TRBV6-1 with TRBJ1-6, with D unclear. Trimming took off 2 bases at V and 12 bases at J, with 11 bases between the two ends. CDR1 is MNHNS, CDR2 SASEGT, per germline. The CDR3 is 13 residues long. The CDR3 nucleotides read TGTGCCAGCAGTGAAAGTGGGTGGGAACCCCTCCACTTT. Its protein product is CASSESGWEPLHF.

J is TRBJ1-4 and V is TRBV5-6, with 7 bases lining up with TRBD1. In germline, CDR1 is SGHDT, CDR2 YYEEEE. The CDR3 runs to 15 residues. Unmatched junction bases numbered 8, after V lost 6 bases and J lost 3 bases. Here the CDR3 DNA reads TGTGCCAGCACCCCTGGGAGGGGGCCTAATGAAAAACTGTTTTTT. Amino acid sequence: CASTPGRGPNEKLFF.

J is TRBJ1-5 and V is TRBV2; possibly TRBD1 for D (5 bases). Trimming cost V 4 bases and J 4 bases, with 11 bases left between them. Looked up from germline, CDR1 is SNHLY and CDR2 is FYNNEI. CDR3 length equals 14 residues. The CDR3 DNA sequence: TGTGCCAGCAGTGGGGGACGGGTTAATCAGCCCCAGCATTTT. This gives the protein CASSGGRVNQPQHF.

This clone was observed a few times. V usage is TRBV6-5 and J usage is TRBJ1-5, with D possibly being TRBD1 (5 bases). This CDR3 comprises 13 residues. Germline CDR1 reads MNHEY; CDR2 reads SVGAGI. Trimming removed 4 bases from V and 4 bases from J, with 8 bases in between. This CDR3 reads CASSSDMNQPQHF. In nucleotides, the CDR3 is TGTGCCAGCAGTTCGGACATGAATCAGCCCCAGCATTTT.

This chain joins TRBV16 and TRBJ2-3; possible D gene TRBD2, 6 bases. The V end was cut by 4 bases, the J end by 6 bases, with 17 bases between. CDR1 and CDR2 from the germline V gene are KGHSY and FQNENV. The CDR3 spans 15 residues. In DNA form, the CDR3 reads TGTGCCAGCAGCCTCGGAGGGGCTAAATCGGATACGCAGTATTTT. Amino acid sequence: CASSLGGAKSDTQYF.

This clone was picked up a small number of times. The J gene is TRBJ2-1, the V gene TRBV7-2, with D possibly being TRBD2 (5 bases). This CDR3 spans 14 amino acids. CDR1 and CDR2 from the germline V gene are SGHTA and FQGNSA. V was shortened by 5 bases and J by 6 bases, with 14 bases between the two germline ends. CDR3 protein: CASSTVRETNEQFF. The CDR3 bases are TGTGCCAGCAGCACTGTTCGGGAAACCAATGAGCAGTTCTTC. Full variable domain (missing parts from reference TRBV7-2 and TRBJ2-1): GAGVSQSPSNKVTEKGKDVELRCDPISGHTALYWYRQSLGQGLEFLIYFQGNSAPDKSGLPSDRFSAERTGGSVSTLTIQRTQQEDSAVYLCASSTVRETNEQFFGPGTRLTVL.

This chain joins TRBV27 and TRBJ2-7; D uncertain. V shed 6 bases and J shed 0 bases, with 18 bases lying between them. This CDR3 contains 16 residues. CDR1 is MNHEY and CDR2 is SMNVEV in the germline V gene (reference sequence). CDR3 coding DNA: TGTGCCAGCAGGGGTACAACGACCCTCGGCTCCTACGAGCAGTACTTC. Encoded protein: CASRGTTTLGSYEQYF.

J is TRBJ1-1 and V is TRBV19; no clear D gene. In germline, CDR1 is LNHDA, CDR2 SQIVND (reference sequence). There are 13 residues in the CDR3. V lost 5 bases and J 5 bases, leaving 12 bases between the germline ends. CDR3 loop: CASSVRGWTEAFF. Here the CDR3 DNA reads TGTGCCAGTAGTGTCCGGGGATGGACTGAAGCTTTCTTT. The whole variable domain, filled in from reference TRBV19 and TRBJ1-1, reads DGGITQSPKYLFRKEGQNVTLSCEQNLNHDAMYWYRQDPGQGLRLIYYSQIVNDFQKGDIAEGYSVSREKKESFPLTVTSAQKNPTAFYLCASSVRGWTEAFFGQGTRLTVV.

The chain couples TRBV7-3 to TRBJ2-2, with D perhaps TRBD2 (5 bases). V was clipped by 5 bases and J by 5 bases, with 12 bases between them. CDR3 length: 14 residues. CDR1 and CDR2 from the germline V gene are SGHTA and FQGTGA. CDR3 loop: CASSPGSRTGELFF. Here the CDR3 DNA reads TGTGCCAGCAGCCCGGGGAGCCGGACCGGGGAGCTGTTTTTT.

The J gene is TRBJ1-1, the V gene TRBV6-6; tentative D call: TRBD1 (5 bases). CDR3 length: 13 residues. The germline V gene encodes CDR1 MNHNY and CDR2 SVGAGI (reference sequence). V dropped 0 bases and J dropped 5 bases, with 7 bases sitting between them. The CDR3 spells CASSYSEGTEAFF. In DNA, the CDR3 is TGTGCCAGCAGTTACTCGGAGGGGACTGAAGCTTTCTTT.

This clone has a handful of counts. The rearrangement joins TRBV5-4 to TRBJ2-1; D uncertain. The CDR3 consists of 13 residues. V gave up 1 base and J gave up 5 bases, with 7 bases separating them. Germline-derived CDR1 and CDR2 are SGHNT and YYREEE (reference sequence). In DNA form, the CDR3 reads TGTGCCAGCAGCTTGATGGTTGACAATGAGCAGTTCTTC. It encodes CASSLMVDNEQFF.

CDR3 in amino acids: CASSVRDGPLDPSEQFF. Written as DNA, the CDR3 is TGTGCCAGCAGCGTACGCGACGGCCCCTTGGACCCTAGTGAGCAGTTCTTC. This chain uses TRBV11-2 with TRBJ2-1, with D uncertain. The length of the CDR3 is 17 residues. With 5 bases removed from V and 9 bases from J, the gap between germline ends came to 26 bases. Per the germline V gene, CDR1 is SGHAT and CDR2 is FQNNGV.

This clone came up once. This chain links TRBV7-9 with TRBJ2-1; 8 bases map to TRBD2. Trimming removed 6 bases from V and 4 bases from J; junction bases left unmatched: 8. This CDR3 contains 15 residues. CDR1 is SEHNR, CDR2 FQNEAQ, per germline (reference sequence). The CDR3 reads CASSVGSSGYNEQFF. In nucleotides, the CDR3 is TGTGCCAGCAGTGTTGGTTCTAGCGGGTACAATGAGCAGTTCTTC. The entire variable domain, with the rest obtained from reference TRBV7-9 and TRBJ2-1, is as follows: DTGVSQNPRHKITKRGQNVTFRCDPISEHNRLYWYRQTLGQGPEFLTYFQNEAQLEKSRLLSDRFSAERPKGSFSTLEIQRTEQGDSAMYLCASSVGSSGYNEQFFGPGTRLTVL.

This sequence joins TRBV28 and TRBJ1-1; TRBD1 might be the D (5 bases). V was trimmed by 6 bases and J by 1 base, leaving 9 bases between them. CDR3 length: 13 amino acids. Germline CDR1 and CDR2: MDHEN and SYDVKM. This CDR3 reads CASSRDGNTEAFF. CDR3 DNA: TGTGCCAGCAGCAGGGACGGGAACACTGAAGCTTTCTTT.

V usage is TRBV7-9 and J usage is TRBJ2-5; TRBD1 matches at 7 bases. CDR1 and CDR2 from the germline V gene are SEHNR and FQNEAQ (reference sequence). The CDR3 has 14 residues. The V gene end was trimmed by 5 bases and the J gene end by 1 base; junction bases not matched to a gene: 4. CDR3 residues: CASSPDRVQETQYF. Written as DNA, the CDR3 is TGTGCCAGCAGCCCCGACAGGGTCCAAGAGACCCAGTACTTC. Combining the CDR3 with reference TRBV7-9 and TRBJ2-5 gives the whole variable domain DTGVSQNPRHKITKRGQNVTFRCDPISEHNRLYWYRQTLGQGPEFLTYFQNEAQLEKSRLLSDRFSAERPKGSFSTLEIQRTEQGDSAMYLCASSPDRVQETQYFGPGTRLLVL.